The present T cell receptor (beta chain) was sequenced within a study of sequential checkpoint blockade in melanoma. Turning to the study itself: Both treatment sequences were followed by maintenance nivolumab.

V shed 4 bases, J shed 4 bases, and the junction held 10 bases outside the gene matches. Germline V lookup: CDR1 SGHRS, CDR2 YFSETQ. The CDR3 spans 17 residues. As to treatment: randomized to nivolumab then ipilimumab (arm A) or the reverse (arm B). TCRdb's copy holds only in-frame clones and misses some; the assay was immunoSEQ multiplex PCR. The sample carries some 7,200 clones, about 84% recorded once. Sequenced here: CD8+ T cells sorted from blood (inferred from file names), sampled from a patient given nivolumab and ipilimumab in sequence. The chain is built from TRBV5-1 and TRBJ2-2; 10 positions agree with TRBD1. The TCR sequence derives from a human donor with melanoma. The CDR3 sequence is CASSLQGQGHLTGELFF. Written as DNA, the CDR3 is TGCGCCAGCAGCCTCCAGGGACAGGGGCATCTCACCGGGGAGCTGTTTTTT.